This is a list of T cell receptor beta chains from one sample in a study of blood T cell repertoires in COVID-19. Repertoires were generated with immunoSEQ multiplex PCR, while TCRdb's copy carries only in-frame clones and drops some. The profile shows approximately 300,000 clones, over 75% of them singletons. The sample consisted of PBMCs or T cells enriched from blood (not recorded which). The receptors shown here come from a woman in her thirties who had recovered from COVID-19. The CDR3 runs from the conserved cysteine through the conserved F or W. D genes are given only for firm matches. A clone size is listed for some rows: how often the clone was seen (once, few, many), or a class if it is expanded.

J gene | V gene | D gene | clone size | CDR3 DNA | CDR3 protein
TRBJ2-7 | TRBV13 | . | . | TGTGCCAGCAGCAGGACTGTAACCGACTCCTACGAGCAGTACTTC | CASSRTVTDSYEQYF
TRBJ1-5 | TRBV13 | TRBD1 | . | TGTGCCAGCAGCTCGAGGGACAGGGGAATCTCCGGGCAGCCCCAGCATTTT | CASSSRDRGISGQPQHF
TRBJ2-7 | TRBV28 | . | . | TGTGCCAGCAGTTTACCACAGGGCTACGAGCAGTACTTC | CASSLPQGYEQYF
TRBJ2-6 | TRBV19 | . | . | TGTGCCAGTAGGTCCCAGGGCTCTGGGGCCAACGTCCTGACTTTC | CASRSQGSGANVLTF
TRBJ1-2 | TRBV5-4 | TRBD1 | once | TGTGCCAGCAGCTTGGGAACAGGGGGCTATGGCTACACCTTC | CASSLGTGGYGYTF
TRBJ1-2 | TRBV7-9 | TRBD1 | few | TGTGCCACCTGGCCGACAGGGGAGGATTATGGCTACACCTTC | CATWPTGEDYGYTF
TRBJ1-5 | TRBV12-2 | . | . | TGTGCAAGTCGCCTTCGTACGGGCGGGACAGGGGGGCAGCCCCAGCATTTT | CASRLRTGGTGGQPQHF
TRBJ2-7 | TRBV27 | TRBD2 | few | TGTGCCAGCAGTTTCAAACTACTAGCGGGGGGACCCCTCGAGCAGTACTTC | CASSFKLLAGGPLEQYF
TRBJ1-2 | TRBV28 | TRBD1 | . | TGTGCCAGCAGCCCTCCGGGACAGGGACTCTATGGCTACACCTTC | CASSPPGQGLYGYTF
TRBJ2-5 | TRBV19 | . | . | TGTGCCAGTAGTATCCCGGACTTC | CASSIPDF
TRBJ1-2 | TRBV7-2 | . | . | TGTGCCAGCAGCGTAACAACTAACTATGGCTACACCTTC | CASSVTTNYGYTF
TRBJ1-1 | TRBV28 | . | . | TGTGCCAGCTATACAGGGTCTAACATGAACACTGAAGCTTTCTTT | CASYTGSNMNTEAFF
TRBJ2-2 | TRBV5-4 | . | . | TGTGCCAGCAGCTTGGGTGGAGGGAGGGGGACCGGGGAGCTGTTTTTT | CASSLGGGRGTGELFF
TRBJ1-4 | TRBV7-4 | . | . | TGTGCCAGCAGCATCCGGACAGAGCCTAATGAAAAACTGTTTTTT | CASSIRTEPNEKLFF
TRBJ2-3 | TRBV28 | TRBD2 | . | TGTGCCAGCAGTTTACCACCACTAGCGGGGTCTAGCACAGATACGCAGTATTTT | CASSLPPLAGSSTDTQYF
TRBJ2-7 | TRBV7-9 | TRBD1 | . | TGTGCCAGCAGCTTAACCGACAGGGGGCTCTACGAGCAGTACTTC | CASSLTDRGLYEQYF
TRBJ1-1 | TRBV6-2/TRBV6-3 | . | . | TGTGCCAGCAGTCCCATACGACAGTGGAACACTGAAGCTTTCTTT | CASSPIRQWNTEAFF
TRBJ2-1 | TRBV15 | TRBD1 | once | TGTGCCACCAGCAGGGACAGGTCCGACAATGAGCAGTTCTTC | CATSRDRSDNEQFF
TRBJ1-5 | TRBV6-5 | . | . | TGTGCCAGCAGTCTCAGGGGAGACGGCAATCAGCCCCAGCATTTT | CASSLRGDGNQPQHF
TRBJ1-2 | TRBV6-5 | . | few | TGTGCCAGCAACCGGGACATGTTTTCCCACTATGGCTACACCTTC | CASNRDMFSHYGYTF
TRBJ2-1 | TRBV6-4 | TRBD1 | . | TGTGCCAGCAGTGAAGAGCCCCAGGGGGCACATGAGCAGTTCTTC | CASSEEPQGAHEQFF
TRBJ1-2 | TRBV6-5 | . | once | TGTGCCAGCAGCCCAGGACACCAGGCGGATGGCTACACCTTC | CASSPGHQADGYTF
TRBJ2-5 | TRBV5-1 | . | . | TGCGCCAGCAGCCCAGGACTAACAGAGACCCAGTACTTC | CASSPGLTETQYF
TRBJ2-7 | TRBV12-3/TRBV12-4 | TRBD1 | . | TGTGCCAGCAGTGGACAGGGATGGGAGCAGTACTTC | CASSGQGWEQYF
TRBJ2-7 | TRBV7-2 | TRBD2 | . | TGTGCCAGCAGCTTTTCCCGGGGGGGCTACGAGCAGTACTTC | CASSFSRGGYEQYF
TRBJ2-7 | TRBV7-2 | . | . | TGTGCCAGCAGCTCCCCCCCCGGGGGCTACGAGCAGTACTTC | CASSSPPGGYEQYF
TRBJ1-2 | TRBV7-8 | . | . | TGTGCCAGCAGCCATGTGGGCAGCTACTATGGCTACACCTTC | CASSHVGSYYGYTF
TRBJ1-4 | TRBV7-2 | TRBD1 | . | TGTGCCAGCAGCTTATTTCAGGGGGGTATTGAAAAACTGTTTTTT | CASSLFQGGIEKLFF
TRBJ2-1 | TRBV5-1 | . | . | TGCGCCAGCAGCCTGATTACAGGGAATTCTTATGAGCAGTTCTTC | CASSLITGNSYEQFF
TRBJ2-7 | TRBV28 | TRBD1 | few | TGTGCCAGCGGGCCGCCGGGACAGGGTTGGTACGAGCAGTACTTC | CASGPPGQGWYEQYF
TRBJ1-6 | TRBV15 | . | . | TGTGCCACCGGGGACATAGATAATTCACCCCTCCACTTT | CATGDIDNSPLHF